This T cell receptor (beta chain) was observed in a study of cytomegalovirus exposure and HLA in healthy donors. Findings and limits, study-wide: Being indistinguishable, some V segments were excluded, TRBV6-2 and TRBV6-3 among them. Per published reports, the classifier diagnosed cytomegalovirus status with high specificity and sensitivity.

This clone turned up a few times. Its antigen is not identified. The CDR3 covers 11 residues. The germline V and J ends were trimmed by 7 bases and 8 bases, with 10 bases remaining between them. Germline CDR1 reads MNHEY; CDR2 reads SVGAGI. With 60 Vbeta and 13 Jbeta primers, the PCR was carried out. Clones were read by immunoSEQ multiplex PCR, and TCRdb kept only the in-frame ones, dropping some. The sample yields 130,000 to 150,000 clones, approximately 78% seen once. The sequence came from a middle-aged man in good health and CMV-seropositive. The chain has TRBV6-5 and TRBJ2-3, with D perhaps matching TRBD1 (5 bases). Sequenced material: PBMCs. CDR3 protein: CASKRQTTQYF. As DNA, the CDR3 is TGTGCCAGCAAAAGACAGACTACGCAGTATTTT.